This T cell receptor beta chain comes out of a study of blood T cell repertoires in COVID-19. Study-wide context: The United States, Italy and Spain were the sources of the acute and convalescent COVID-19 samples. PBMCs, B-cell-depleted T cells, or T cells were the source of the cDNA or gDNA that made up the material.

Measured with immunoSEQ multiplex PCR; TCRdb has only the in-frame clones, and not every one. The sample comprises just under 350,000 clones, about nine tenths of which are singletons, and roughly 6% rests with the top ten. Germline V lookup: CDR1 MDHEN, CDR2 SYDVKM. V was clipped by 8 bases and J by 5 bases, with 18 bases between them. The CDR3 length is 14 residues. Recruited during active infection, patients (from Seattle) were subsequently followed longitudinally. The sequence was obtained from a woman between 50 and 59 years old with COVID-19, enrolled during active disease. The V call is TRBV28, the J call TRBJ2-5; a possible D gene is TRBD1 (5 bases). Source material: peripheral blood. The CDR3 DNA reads TGTGCCAGCCTAGATTCTCTCAGGGTTGAGACCCAGTACTTC. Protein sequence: CASLDSLRVETQYF.